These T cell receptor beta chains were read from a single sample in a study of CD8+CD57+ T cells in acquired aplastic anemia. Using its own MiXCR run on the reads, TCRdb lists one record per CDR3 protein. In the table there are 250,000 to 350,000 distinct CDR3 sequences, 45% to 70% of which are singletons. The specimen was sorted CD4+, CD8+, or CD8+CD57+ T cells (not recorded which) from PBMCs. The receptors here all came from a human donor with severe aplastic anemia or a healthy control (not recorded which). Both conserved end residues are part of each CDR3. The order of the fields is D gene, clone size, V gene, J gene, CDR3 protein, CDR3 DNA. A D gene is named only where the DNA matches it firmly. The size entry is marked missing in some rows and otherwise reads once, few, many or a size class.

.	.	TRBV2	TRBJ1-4	CASSEGVGVTNEKLFF	TGTGCCAGCAGTGAAGGGGTGGGGGTAACTAATGAAAAACTGTTTTTT
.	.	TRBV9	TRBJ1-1	CASSVAVGQPSEAFF	TGTGCCAGCAGCGTAGCTGTTGGACAGCCTTCTGAAGCTTTCTTT
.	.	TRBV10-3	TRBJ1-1	CASTKTGSNTEAFF	TGTGCCAGCACAAAGACGGGTTCTAACACTGAAGCTTTCTTT
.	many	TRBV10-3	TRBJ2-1	CAISRDTYNEQFF	TGTGCCATCAGCCGGGACACATACAATGAGCAGTTCTTC
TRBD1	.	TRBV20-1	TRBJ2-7	CSASDRDEQYF	TGCAGTGCTAGCGACAGGGACGAGCAGTACTTC
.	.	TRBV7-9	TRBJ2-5	CASSPPDYSQETQYF	TGTGCCAGCAGCCCCCCTGACTACAGCCAAGAGACCCAGTACTTC
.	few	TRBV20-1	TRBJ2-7	CSVHPGRNNYEQYF	TGCAGTGTCCACCCCGGACGCAACAATTACGAGCAGTACTTC
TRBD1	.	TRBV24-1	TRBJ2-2	CATRVTGDTGELFF	TGTGCCACCAGAGTAACAGGGGACACCGGGGAGCTGTTTTTT
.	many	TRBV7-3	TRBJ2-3	CASSSNTDTQYF	TGTGCCAGCAGCTCCAACACAGATACGCAGTATTTT
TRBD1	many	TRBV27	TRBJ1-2	CASSVTGENYGYTF	TGTGCCAGCAGTGTGACAGGGGAAAACTATGGCTACACCTTC
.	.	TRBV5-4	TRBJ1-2	CASSLARVAGYTF	TGTGCCAGCAGCTTAGCTCGAGTTGCTGGCTACACCTTC
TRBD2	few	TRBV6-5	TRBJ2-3	CASSRGLAGGGDTQYF	TGTGCCAGCAGTCGGGGACTAGCGGGGGGTGGGGATACGCAGTATTTT
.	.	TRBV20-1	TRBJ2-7	CSAREASRGGKNEQYF	TGCAGTGCTAGAGAAGCCTCCAGGGGGGGAAAGAACGAGCAGTACTTC
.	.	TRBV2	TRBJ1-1	CASQWATGTEAFF	TGTGCCAGCCAGTGGGCTACTGGCACTGAAGCTTTCTTT
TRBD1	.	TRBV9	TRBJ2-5	CASSHLGTGQQETQYF	TGTGCCAGCAGCCACCTAGGGACAGGTCAACAAGAGACCCAGTACTTC
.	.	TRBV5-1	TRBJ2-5	CASSLVSGEETQYF	TGCGCCAGCAGCTTGGTTTCAGGAGAAGAGACCCAGTACTTC
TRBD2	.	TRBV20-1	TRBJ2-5	CSAASGPHGETQYF	TGCAGTGCCGCTAGCGGGCCCCACGGAGAGACCCAGTACTTC
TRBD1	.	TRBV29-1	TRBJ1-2	CSTTSGGNHGYTF	TGCAGCACCACATCAGGGGGTAATCATGGCTACACCTTC
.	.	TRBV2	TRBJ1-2	CASGRHPMSYTF	TGTGCCAGCGGGAGACACCCTATGAGCTACACCTTC
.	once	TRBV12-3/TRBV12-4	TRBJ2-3	CASSISSDTQYF	TGTGCCAGCAGTATTAGCTCAGATACGCAGTATTTT
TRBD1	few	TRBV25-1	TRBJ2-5	CASSGTGSFETQYF	TGTGCCAGCAGTGGGACAGGGTCCTTTGAGACCCAGTACTTC
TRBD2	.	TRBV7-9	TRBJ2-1	CASSRAGLAEYNEQFF	TGTGCCAGCAGCCGAGCGGGGCTAGCGGAGTACAATGAGCAGTTCTTC
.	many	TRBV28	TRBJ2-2	CASSLRGGRELFF	TGTGCCAGCAGTTTAAGGGGAGGCAGGGAGCTGTTTTTT
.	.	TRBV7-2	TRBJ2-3	CASSLHTGRTDTQYF	TGTGCCAGCAGCTTACATACGGGAAGGACAGATACGCAGTATTTT
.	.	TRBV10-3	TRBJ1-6	CASSEGRLTYNSPLHF	TGTGCCAGCAGTGAGGGCAGGCTAACCTATAATTCACCCCTCCACTTT
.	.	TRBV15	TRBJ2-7	CATSREGGSSYEQYF	TGTGCCACCAGCAGAGAGGGAGGAAGCTCCTACGAGCAGTACTTC
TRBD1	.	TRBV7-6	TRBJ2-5	CASSLEGRQGEGETQYF	TGTGCCAGCAGCTTAGAGGGCCGACAGGGGGAAGGAGAGACCCAGTACTTC
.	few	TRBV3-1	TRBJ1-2	CASSQDYGGGYTF	TGTGCCAGCAGCCAAGATTACGGGGGTGGCTACACCTTC
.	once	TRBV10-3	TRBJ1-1	CALIQGEITEAFF	TGTGCCCTCATTCAGGGTGAAATCACTGAAGCTTTCTTT
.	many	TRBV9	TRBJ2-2	CASSVALPPPTGELFF	TGTGCCAGCAGCGTAGCCCTCCCACCGCCCACCGGGGAGCTGTTTTTT
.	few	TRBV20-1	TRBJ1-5	CSARDRRTSNQPQHF	TGCAGTGCTAGAGATCGCAGGACGAGCAATCAGCCCCAGCATTTT
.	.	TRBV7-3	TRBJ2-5	CASRYSGGASQYF	TGTGCCAGCAGATACTCGGGGGGCGCTTCCCAGTACTTC
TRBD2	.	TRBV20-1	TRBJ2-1	CSAFSTSVRFSSYNEQFF	TGCAGTGCTTTTTCGACTAGCGTCCGATTTAGCTCCTACAATGAGCAGTTCTTC
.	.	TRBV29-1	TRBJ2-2	CSVDAGELFF	TGCAGCGTTGATGCCGGGGAGCTGTTTTTT
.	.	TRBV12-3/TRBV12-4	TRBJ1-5	CASSLGGLGGQPQHF	TGTGCCAGCAGTTTAGGAGGACTGGGAGGTCAGCCCCAGCATTTT
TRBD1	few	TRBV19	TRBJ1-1	CASDGQGWDTEAFF	TGTGCCAGCGACGGACAGGGGTGGGACACTGAAGCTTTCTTT
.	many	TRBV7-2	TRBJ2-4	CASSSTNIQYF	TGTGCCAGCAGCTCTACAAACATTCAGTACTTC
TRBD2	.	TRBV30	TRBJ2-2	CAWSTGLAGRNTGELFF	TGTGCCTGGAGTACCGGACTAGCGGGGAGGAACACCGGGGAGCTGTTTTTT
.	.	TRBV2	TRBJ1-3	CASMADGNTIYF	TGTGCCAGCATGGCTGATGGAAACACCATATATTTT
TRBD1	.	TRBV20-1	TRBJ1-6	CSASRTGEVLGVYNSPLYF	TGCAGTGCTTCTCGGACAGGGGAGGTCTTAGGTGTCTATAATTCACCCCTCTACTTT
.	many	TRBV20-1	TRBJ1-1	CSARDSISGGGTEAFF	TGCAGTGCTAGAGATTCGATTAGCGGGGGGGGCACTGAAGCTTTCTTT